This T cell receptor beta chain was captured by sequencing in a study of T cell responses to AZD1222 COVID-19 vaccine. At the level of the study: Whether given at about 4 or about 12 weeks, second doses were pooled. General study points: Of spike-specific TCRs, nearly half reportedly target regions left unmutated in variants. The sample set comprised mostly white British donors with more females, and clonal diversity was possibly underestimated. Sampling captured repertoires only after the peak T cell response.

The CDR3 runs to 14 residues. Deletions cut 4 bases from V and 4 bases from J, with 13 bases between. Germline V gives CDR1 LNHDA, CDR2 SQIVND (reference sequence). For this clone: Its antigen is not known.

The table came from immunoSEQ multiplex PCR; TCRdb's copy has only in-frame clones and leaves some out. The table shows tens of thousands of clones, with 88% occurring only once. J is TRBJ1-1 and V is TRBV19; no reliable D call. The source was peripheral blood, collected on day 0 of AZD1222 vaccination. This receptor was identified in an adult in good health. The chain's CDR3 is CASSTLGSSTEAFF. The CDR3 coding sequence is TGTGCCAGTAGTACCCTGGGGAGTAGCACTGAAGCTTTCTTT.